Sequencing of this TCR beta chain was carried out in a study of T cells in Graves' hyperthyroidism and ophthalmopathy. RNA transcripts provided the source from which TCR beta CDR3 regions were amplified. HTBI primers were used for first-round RT-PCR of the TCR CDR3. TCRdb analysed the multiplex PCR reads with MiXCR anew, one entry per CDR3 protein. Of 300,000 to 450,000 distinct CDR3 sequences listed, 15% to 17% are singletons. Germline V gene lookup returns CDR1 LNHDA and CDR2 SQIVND (reference sequence). Trimming pared 3 bases from V and 5 bases from J, leaving 15 bases between. The CDR3 spans 15 residues.

The source is a young woman with Graves' hyperthyroidism that later progressed to Graves' ophthalmopathy. This chain joins TRBV19 and TRBJ2-3, with D perhaps TRBD2 (5 bases). Material for sequencing was blood. The CDR3 reads CASSIGNTRVDTQYF. The CDR3 DNA reads TGTGCCAGTAGTATCGGGAATACAAGGGTAGATACGCAGTATTTT.